The 23 T cell receptor beta chains listed next were all sequenced from one sample in a study of cytomegalovirus exposure and HLA in healthy donors. PCR was performed using 60 Vbeta and 13 Jbeta primers. The protocol was immunoSEQ multiplex PCR, while the TCRdb copy is restricted to in-frame clones and leaves out a portion. Of over 150,000 clones listed, 65% to 70% were seen once; the top ten hold 4% to 5.5%. Sample: PBMCs. The receptors come from a woman in her late teens or twenties in good health and CMV-seropositive.

This CDR3 is CASSSNLRGSPLHF. In DNA form, the CDR3 reads TGTGCCAGCAGTTCAAACCTCAGGGGCTCACCCCTCCACTTT. This chain connects TRBV27 to TRBJ1-6; TRBD1 is a possible D gene (6 bases). The CDR3 extends over 14 amino acids. Trimming took 4 bases from V and 10 from J, leaving 14 bases between them. Per germline, CDR1 MNHEY and CDR2 SMNVEV (reference sequence).

The chain couples TRBV6-1 to TRBJ2-3, with 9 bases fitting TRBD2. V gave up 2 bases and J gave up 8 bases; unmatched junction bases: 8. This CDR3 has 15 residues. Germline V gives CDR1 MNHNS, CDR2 SASEGT. The CDR3 region is CASSELSSGKGTQYF. The CDR3 region has the DNA TGTGCCAGCAGTGAATTATCTAGCGGGAAAGGTACGCAGTATTTT.

The V call is TRBV20-1, the J call TRBJ1-2; no firm D call. The CDR3 has 11 residues. Germline CDR1 reads DFQATT; CDR2 reads SNEGSKA (reference sequence). The ends were cut back, 3 bases at V and 4 bases at J, with 6 bases in the middle. The CDR3 DNA sequence: TGCAGTGCTAGTGGAGCCTATGGCTACACCTTC. Protein: CSASGAYGYTF.

This chain connects TRBV7-3 to TRBJ1-1; 9 nucleotides agree with TRBD1. The trim removed 5 bases at V and 5 bases at J, leaving 3 bases unmatched. The V gene's germline CDR1 is SGHTA and CDR2 FQGTGA. The CDR3 is 13 amino acids. CDR3 loop: CASSRQGGTEAFF. CDR3 DNA: TGTGCCAGCAGCCGACAGGGGGGGACTGAAGCTTTCTTT.

J is TRBJ2-5 and V is TRBV20-1; D remains ambiguous. Trimming took 6 bases from V and 5 from J, leaving 10 bases between them. The CDR3 covers 11 residues. Germline CDR1 reads DFQATT; CDR2 reads SNEGSKA (reference sequence). This chain's CDR3 is CSAQPRETQYF. CDR3 coding DNA: TGCAGTGCCCAGCCCAGGGAGACCCAGTACTTC.

This sequence joins TRBV7-3 and TRBJ2-1; D may be TRBD2 (6 bases). Trimming left V 5 bases short and J 8 bases short, with 19 bases between. This CDR3 has 15 residues. Germline V lookup: CDR1 SGHTA, CDR2 FQGTGA. The chain's CDR3 is CASSGGFSQGDEQFF. DNA for the CDR3: TGTGCCAGCAGCGGGGGGTTCTCGCAGGGAGATGAGCAGTTCTTC.

The V gene is TRBV27, the J gene TRBJ2-1; TRBD2 matches at 11 bases. Germline V CDR1 and CDR2: MNHEY, SMNVEV (reference sequence). V was pared by 3 bases and J by 8 bases, with 3 bases of the junction left unmatched. The CDR3 has 14 residues. The CDR3 nucleotides are TGTGCCAGCAGTTTTAGCGGGAGGGGGTATGAGCAGTTCTTC. Translated: CASSFSGRGYEQFF.

V and J are TRBV5-4 and TRBJ2-1, with TRBD2 matching over 9 bases. Germline values: CDR1 SGHNT, CDR2 YYREEE (reference sequence). The V segment lost 8 bases and the J segment 10 bases; nucleotides outside the gene matches: 10. This CDR3 region has 13 residues. CDR3 bases: TGTGCCAGAGGCCTTAGCGGGAGCGAAGAGCAGTTCTTC. Amino acids: CARGLSGSEEQFF.

The V gene is TRBV6-1, the J gene TRBJ2-5; D unclear. Trimming removed 0 bases at V and 11 bases at J, with 16 bases between. Germline V gene data show CDR1 as MNHNS and CDR2 as SASEGT. The CDR3 covers 14 residues. The CDR3 is CASSEAPGPYKQYF. In DNA form, the CDR3 reads TGTGCCAGCAGTGAAGCTCCTGGGCCCTACAAGCAGTACTTC.

The chain couples TRBV7-9 to TRBJ2-5; D unresolved. Per the germline V gene, CDR1 is SEHNR and CDR2 is FQNEAQ (reference sequence). The CDR3 is 14 amino acids. V lost 6 bases to trimming and J lost 1 base, with 12 bases between them. CDR3 loop: CASRIGATQETQYF. The CDR3 nucleotides read TGTGCCAGCAGAATAGGAGCTACCCAAGAGACCCAGTACTTC. Supplemented by reference TRBV7-9 and TRBJ2-5, the full variable domain reads DTGVSQNPRHKITKRGQNVTFRCDPISEHNRLYWYRQTLGQGPEFLTYFQNEAQLEKSRLLSDRFSAERPKGSFSTLEIQRTEQGDSAMYLCASRIGATQETQYFGPGTRLLVL.

The chain combines TRBV28 with TRBJ1-1; TRBD1 matches at 7 bases. The CDR3 is 16 amino acids. Germline CDR1 reads MDHEN; CDR2 reads SYDVKM. V trimming: 4 bases; J trimming: 1 base; junction bases outside the gene matches: 9. DNA of the CDR3: TGTGCCAGCAGTTCCAGACAGGGAAATGGGAACACTGAAGCTTTCTTT. Amino acid sequence: CASSSRQGNGNTEAFF.

This clone has only a few counts. The chain couples TRBV5-6 to TRBJ1-2; a weak D match, TRBD1 (6 bases). The V gene lost 3 bases and the J gene lost 6 bases, with 12 bases spanning the gap. Germline V gene sequence: CDR1 SGHDT, CDR2 YYEEEE. The CDR3 consists of 13 residues. The DNA for the CDR3 is TGTGCCAGCAGCTCCACAGGGTCTGATGGCTACACCTTC. This encodes CASSSTGSDGYTF.

The rearrangement joins TRBV7-2 to TRBJ1-2; perhaps TRBD1 as D (6 bases). V was shortened by 6 bases and J by 1 base, with 15 bases between the two germline ends. This CDR3 region has 15 residues. CDR1 and CDR2 (germline): SGHTA, FQGNSA. CDR3 DNA sequence: TGTGCCAGCAGGGAGGACAGCACGATTAACTATGGCTACACCTTC. It codes for CASREDSTINYGYTF. The variable domain in full, with the rest retrieved from reference TRBV7-2 and TRBJ1-2, is GAGVSQSPSNKVTEKGKDVELRCDPISGHTALYWYRQSLGQGLEFLIYFQGNSAPDKSGLPSDRFSAERTGGSVSTLTIQRTQQEDSAVYLCASREDSTINYGYTFGSGTRLTVV.

The chain carries TRBV7-9 and TRBJ2-3; 13 bases fit TRBD2. Germline V gene lookup returns CDR1 SEHNR and CDR2 FQNEAQ (reference sequence). With V trimmed by 4 bases and J by 6 bases, 4 bases remained unmatched. This CDR3 region has 15 residues. CDR3 residues: CASSSGLAGSDTQYF. CDR3 nucleotides: TGTGCCAGCAGCTCGGGACTAGCGGGGTCGGATACGCAGTATTTT.

This clone was detected only a few times. J is TRBJ1-2 and V is TRBV30, with D unclear. Germline assignment: CDR1 GTSNPN and CDR2 SVGIG (reference sequence). CDR3 size: 11 residues. Trimming took off 3 bases at V and 7 bases at J, with 9 bases between the two ends. CDR3 loop: CAWRAIGGYTF. In DNA, the CDR3 is TGTGCCTGGAGAGCTATTGGTGGCTACACCTTC. The full variable domain, its missing parts supplied by reference TRBV30 and TRBJ1-2, is SQTIHQWPATLVQPVGSPLSLECTVEGTSNPNLYWYRQAAGRGLQLLFYSVGIGQISSEVPQNLSASRPQDRQFILSSKKLLLSDSGFYLCAWRAIGGYTFGSGTRLTVV.

The V gene is TRBV2, the J gene TRBJ1-1; 7 nucleotides align to TRBD1. Trimming removed 6 bases from V and 4 bases from J; junction bases left unmatched: 5. This CDR3 has 13 amino acids. Germline lookup yields CDR1 SNHLY and CDR2 FYNNEI. The CDR3 sequence: CASSRQGSTEAFF. For the CDR3, the DNA is TGTGCCAGCAGCCGACAGGGTTCCACTGAAGCTTTCTTT. The whole variable domain, remainder taken from reference TRBV2 and TRBJ1-1, is EPEVTQTPSHQVTQMGQEVILRCVPISNHLYFYWYRQILGQKVEFLVSFYNNEISEKSEIFDDQFSVERPDGSNFTLKIRSTKLEDSAMYFCASSRQGSTEAFFGQGTRLTVV.

This clone showed up just a few times. The chain links TRBV5-1 to TRBJ2-1; D may be TRBD2 (5 bases). V dropped 4 bases and J dropped 2 bases, with 7 bases sitting between them. The CDR3 extends over 13 amino acids. Per germline, CDR1 SGHRS and CDR2 YFSETQ. CDR3 amino acids: CASSAGTYNEQFF. In DNA, the CDR3 is TGCGCCAGCAGCGCCGGGACCTACAATGAGCAGTTCTTC.

The CDR3 region is CASSLSPGGTEAFF. The CDR3 DNA reads TGTGCCAGCAGTTTATCCCCAGGGGGAACTGAAGCTTTCTTT. The chain couples TRBV27 to TRBJ1-1, with 7 bases fitting TRBD1. The CDR3 extends over 14 amino acids. The germline V gene encodes CDR1 MNHEY and CDR2 SMNVEV (reference sequence). Germline trimming cut 0 bases from V and 5 bases from J; bases unmatched to any gene: 3.

This chain connects TRBV27 to TRBJ1-1; 7 positions agree with TRBD1. CDR1 is MNHEY, CDR2 SMNVEV, per germline (reference sequence). The ends lost 6 bases at V and 3 bases at J; junction bases unmatched: 1. The length of the CDR3 is 12 residues. The CDR3 is CASRQGYTEAFF. Written as DNA, the CDR3 is TGTGCCAGCAGACAGGGGTACACTGAAGCTTTCTTT.

This clone was detected a few times. V usage is TRBV25-1 and J usage is TRBJ1-2; D possibly corresponds to TRBD1 (5 bases). Per germline, CDR1 MGHDK and CDR2 SYGVNS. V dropped 1 base and J dropped 4 bases, with 22 bases sitting between them. The CDR3 contains 18 residues. The CDR3 is CASSELRQGKGKFYGYTF. The CDR3 nucleotides read TGTGCCAGCAGTGAATTACGCCAGGGAAAAGGAAAATTCTATGGCTACACCTTC.

This chain links TRBV2 with TRBJ2-6, with TRBD1 identical over 7 bases. From germline, CDR1 is SNHLY and CDR2 FYNNEI. This CDR3 contains 15 residues. Losses at the gene ends were 2 bases for V and 7 bases for J; bases not matched to a gene: 5. This CDR3 reads CASSEYRGGANVLTF. The CDR3 nucleotides are TGTGCCAGCAGTGAATACAGGGGTGGTGCCAACGTCCTGACTTTC.

This clone was recorded a few times. The V gene is TRBV27, the J gene TRBJ1-5, with TRBD1 identical over 8 bases. The CDR3 is 15 amino acids. Germline CDR1 MNHEY, CDR2 SMNVEV (reference sequence). V shed 6 bases, J shed 2 bases, and the junction held 6 bases outside the gene matches. CDR3 in amino acids: CASSPQGVGNQPQHF. The CDR3 DNA follows: TGTGCCAGCAGCCCACAGGGGGTAGGCAATCAGCCCCAGCATTTT.

V usage is TRBV10-2 and J usage is TRBJ2-3; no clear D. Trimming left V 2 bases short and J 5 bases short, with 17 bases between. CDR1 is WSHSY, CDR2 SAAADI, per germline. The CDR3 runs 16 residues. This CDR3 is CASSEKAAARVDTQYF. Written as DNA, the CDR3 is TGCGCCAGCAGTGAGAAGGCCGCGGCTCGTGTAGATACGCAGTATTTT.